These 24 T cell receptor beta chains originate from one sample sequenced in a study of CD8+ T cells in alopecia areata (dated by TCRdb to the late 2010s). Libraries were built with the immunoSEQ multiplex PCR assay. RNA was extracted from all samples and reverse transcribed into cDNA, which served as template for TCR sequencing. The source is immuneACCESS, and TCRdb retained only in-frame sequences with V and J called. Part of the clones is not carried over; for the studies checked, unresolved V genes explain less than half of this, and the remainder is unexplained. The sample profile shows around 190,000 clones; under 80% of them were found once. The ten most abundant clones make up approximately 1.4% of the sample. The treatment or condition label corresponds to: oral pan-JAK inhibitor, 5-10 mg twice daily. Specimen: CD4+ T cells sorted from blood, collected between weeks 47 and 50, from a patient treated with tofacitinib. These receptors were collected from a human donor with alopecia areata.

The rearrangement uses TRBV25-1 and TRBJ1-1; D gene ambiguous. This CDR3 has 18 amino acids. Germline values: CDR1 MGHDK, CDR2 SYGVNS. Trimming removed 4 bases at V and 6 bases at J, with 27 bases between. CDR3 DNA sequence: TGTGCCAGCAGTGTTGACGTCTCTGGACCCACCGGGAGGGCTGAAGCTTTCTTT. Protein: CASSVDVSGPTGRAEAFF.

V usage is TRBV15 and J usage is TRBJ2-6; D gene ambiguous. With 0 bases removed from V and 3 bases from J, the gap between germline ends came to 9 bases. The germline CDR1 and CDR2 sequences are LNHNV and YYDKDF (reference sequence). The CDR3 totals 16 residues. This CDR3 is CATSREDLYGANVLTF. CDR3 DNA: TGTGCCACCAGCAGAGAGGACCTATATGGGGCCAACGTCCTGACTTTC.

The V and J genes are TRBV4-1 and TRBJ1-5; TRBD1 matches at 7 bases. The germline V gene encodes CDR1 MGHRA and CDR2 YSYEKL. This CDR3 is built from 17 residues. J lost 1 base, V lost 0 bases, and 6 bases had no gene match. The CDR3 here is CASSQDGYRGSNQPQHF. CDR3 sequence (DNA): TGCGCCAGCAGCCAAGATGGATACAGGGGAAGCAATCAGCCCCAGCATTTT.

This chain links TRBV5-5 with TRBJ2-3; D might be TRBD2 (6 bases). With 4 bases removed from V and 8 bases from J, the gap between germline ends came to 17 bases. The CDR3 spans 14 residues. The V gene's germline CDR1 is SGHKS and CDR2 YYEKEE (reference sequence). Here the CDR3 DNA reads TGTGCCAGCAGCGGAGGGCCGAGCCGCGGTACGCAGTATTTT. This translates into CASSGGPSRGTQYF.

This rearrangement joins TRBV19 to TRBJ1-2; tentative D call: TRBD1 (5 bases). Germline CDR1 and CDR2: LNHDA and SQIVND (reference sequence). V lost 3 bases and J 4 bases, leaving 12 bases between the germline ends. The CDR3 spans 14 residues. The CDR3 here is CASSMHGAGYGYTF. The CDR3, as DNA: TGTGCCAGTAGTATGCACGGGGCGGGCTATGGCTACACCTTC. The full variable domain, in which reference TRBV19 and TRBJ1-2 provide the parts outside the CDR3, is DGGITQSPKYLFRKEGQNVTLSCEQNLNHDAMYWYRQDPGQGLRLIYYSQIVNDFQKGDIAEGYSVSREKKESFPLTVTSAQKNPTAFYLCASSMHGAGYGYTFGSGTRLTVV.

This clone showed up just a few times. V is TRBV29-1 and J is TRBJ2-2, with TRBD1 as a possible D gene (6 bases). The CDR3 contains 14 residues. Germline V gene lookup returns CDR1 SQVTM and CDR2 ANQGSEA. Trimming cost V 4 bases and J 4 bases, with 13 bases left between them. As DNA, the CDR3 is TGCAGCGTTGGGTGGGGGCAGCTCACCGGGGAGCTGTTTTTT. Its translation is CSVGWGQLTGELFF.

The CDR3 DNA follows: TGTGCCAGTAACTCCGGGACAGGATTTGGCAATCAGCCCCAGCATTTT. As protein: CASNSGTGFGNQPQHF. This sequence joins TRBV19 and TRBJ1-5; 8 bases match TRBD1. The CDR3 spans 16 residues. Germline V gene data show CDR1 as LNHDA and CDR2 as SQIVND (reference sequence). J lost 2 bases, V lost 7 bases, and 10 bases had no gene match.

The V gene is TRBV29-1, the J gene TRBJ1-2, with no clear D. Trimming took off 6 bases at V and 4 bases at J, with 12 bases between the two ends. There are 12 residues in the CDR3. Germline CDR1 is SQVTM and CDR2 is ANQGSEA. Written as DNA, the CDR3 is TGCAGCGTCGGGGAGTACCCCTATGGCTACACCTTC. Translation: CSVGEYPYGYTF.

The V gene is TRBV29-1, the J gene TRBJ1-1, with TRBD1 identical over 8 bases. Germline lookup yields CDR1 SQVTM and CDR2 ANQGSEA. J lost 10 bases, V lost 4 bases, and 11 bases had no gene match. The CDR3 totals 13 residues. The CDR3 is CSVAGQASLRAFF. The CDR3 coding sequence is TGCAGCGTTGCGGGACAGGCAAGCTTGCGAGCTTTCTTT. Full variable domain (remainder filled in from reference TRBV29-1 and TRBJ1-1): SAVISQKPSRDICQRGTSLTIQCQVDSQVTMMFWYRQQPGQSLTLIATANQGSEATYESGFVIDKFPISRPNLTFSTLTVSNMSPEDSSIYLCSVAGQASLRAFFGQGTRLTVV.

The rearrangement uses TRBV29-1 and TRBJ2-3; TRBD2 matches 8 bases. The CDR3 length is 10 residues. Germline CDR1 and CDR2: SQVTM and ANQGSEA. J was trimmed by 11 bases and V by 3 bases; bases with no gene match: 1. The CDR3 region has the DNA TGCAGCGTTGAGGCGGGGGGGCAGTATTTT. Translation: CSVEAGGQYF.

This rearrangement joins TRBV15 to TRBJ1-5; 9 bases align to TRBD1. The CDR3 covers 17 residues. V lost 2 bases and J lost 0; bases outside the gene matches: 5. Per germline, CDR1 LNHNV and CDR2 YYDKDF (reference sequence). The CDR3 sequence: CATSRRDRENSNQPQHF. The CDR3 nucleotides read TGTGCCACCAGCAGACGGGACAGGGAAAATAGCAATCAGCCCCAGCATTTT.

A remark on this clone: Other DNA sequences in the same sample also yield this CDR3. CDR3 sequence: CSVELAGPYNEQFF. Written as DNA, the CDR3 is TGCAGCGTTGAACTAGCGGGCCCCTACAATGAGCAGTTCTTC. The chain carries TRBV29-1 and TRBJ2-1; 8 bases fit TRBD2. J was trimmed by 2 bases and V by 2 bases; bases with no gene match: 2. The germline gives CDR1 SQVTM, CDR2 ANQGSEA. The CDR3 totals 14 residues.

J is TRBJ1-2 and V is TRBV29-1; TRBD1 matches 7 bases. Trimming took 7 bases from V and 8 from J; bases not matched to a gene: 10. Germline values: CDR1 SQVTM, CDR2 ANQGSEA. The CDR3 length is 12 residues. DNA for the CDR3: TGCAGCGCCCAACAGGGGCCCCCGGGCTACACCTTC. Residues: CSAQQGPPGYTF.

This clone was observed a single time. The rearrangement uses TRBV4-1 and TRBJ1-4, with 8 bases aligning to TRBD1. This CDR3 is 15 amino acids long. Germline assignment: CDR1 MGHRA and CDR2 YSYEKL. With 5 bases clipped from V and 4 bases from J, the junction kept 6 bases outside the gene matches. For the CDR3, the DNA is TGCGCCAGCAGCGGGGACAGGCAAGTTAATGAAAAACTGTTTTTT. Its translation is CASSGDRQVNEKLFF.

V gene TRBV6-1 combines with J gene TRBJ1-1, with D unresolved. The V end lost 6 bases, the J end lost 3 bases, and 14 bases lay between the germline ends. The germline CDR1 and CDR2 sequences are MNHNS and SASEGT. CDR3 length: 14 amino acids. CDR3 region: CASSTEPGDTEAFF. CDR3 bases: TGTGCCAGCAGCACGGAACCTGGGGACACTGAAGCTTTCTTT.

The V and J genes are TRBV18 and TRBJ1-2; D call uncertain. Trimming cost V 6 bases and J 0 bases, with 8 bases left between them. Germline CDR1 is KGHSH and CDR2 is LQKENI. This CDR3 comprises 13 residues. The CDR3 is CASSPRSNYGYTF. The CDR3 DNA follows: TGTGCCAGCTCCCCCAGGTCTAACTATGGCTACACCTTC.

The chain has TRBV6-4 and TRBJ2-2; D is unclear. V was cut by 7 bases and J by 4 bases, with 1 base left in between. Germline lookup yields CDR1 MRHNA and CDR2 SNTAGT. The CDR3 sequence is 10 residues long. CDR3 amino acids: CASTTGELFF. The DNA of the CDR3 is TGTGCCAGCACCACCGGGGAGCTGTTTTTT.

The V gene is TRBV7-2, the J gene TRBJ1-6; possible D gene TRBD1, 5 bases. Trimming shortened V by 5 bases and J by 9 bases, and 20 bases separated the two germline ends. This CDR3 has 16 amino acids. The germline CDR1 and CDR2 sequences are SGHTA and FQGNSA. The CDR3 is CASSPASRGKGSPLHF. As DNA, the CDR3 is TGTGCCAGCAGCCCGGCGAGTCGGGGGAAGGGTTCACCCCTCCACTTT.

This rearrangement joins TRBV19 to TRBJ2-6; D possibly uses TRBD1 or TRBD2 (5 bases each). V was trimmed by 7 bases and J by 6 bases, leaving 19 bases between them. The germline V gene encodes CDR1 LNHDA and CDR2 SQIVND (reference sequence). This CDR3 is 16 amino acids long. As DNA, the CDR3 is TGTGCCAGTATGGGACCGACGACTCTTCTGGCCAACGTCCTGACTTTC. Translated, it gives CASMGPTTLLANVLTF.

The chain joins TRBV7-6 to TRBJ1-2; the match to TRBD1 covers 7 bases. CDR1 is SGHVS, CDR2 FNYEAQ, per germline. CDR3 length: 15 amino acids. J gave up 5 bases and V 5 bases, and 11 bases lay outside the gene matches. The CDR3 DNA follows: TGTGCCAGCAGCCCCGGGACAGAGGCATGGTATGGCTACACCTTC. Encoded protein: CASSPGTEAWYGYTF.

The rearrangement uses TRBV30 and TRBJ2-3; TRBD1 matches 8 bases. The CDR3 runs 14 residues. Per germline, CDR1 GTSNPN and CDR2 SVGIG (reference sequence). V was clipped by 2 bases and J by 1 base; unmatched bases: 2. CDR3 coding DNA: TGTGCCTGGAGTCGACAGGGGCGCACAGATACGCAGTATTTT. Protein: CAWSRQGRTDTQYF.

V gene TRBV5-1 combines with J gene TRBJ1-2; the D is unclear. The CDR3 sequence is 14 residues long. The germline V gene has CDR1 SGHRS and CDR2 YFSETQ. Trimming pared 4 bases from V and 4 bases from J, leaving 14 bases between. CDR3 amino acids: CASSVQSESYGYTF. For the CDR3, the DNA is TGCGCCAGCAGCGTGCAGAGCGAGAGCTATGGCTACACCTTC.

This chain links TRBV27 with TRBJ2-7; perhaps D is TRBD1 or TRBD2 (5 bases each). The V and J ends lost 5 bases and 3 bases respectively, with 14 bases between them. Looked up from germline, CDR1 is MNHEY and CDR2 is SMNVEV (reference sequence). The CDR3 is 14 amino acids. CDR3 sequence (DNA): TGTGCCAGCAGTCCGCTCGGGGCGAACTACGAGCAGTACTTC. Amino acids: CASSPLGANYEQYF.

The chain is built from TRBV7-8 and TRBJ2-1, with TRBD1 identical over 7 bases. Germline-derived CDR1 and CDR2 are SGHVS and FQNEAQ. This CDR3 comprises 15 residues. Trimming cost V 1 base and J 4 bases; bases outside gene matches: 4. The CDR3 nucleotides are TGTGCCAGCAGCTTAGGGGGACAGAGATACAATGAGCAGTTCTTC. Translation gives CASSLGGQRYNEQFF.